This T cell receptor beta chain was sequenced for a study of blood T cell repertoires in COVID-19. Across the whole study: The United States, Italy and Spain were the sources of the acute and convalescent COVID-19 samples. T cells, B-cell-depleted T cells, or PBMCs provided the cDNA or gDNA that served as material.

The authors' processing: Reference gene primer amplification gave estimated nucleated cell counts. The data were produced by immunoSEQ multiplex PCR, yet TCRdb's version contains in-frame clones alone and is incomplete. V and J calls and clone size follow that table, whereas D and trimming were derived from the DNA. The data hold 150,000 to 200,000 clones, with roughly 70% observed a single time. The germline CDR1 and CDR2 sequences are SEHNR and FQNEAQ (reference sequence). CDR3 size: 16 residues. Losses at the gene ends were 4 bases for V and 5 bases for J; bases not matched to a gene: 12. This receptor was obtained from a woman of 80 years or more with acute or convalescent COVID-19. V is TRBV7-9 and J is TRBJ2-3; 7 bases align to TRBD2. The sequenced sample consisted of peripheral blood. The CDR3 DNA follows: TGTGCCAGCAGCTCCCAAGCGGGATTGGGCATAGATACGCAGTATTTT. Translation: CASSSQAGLGIDTQYF.